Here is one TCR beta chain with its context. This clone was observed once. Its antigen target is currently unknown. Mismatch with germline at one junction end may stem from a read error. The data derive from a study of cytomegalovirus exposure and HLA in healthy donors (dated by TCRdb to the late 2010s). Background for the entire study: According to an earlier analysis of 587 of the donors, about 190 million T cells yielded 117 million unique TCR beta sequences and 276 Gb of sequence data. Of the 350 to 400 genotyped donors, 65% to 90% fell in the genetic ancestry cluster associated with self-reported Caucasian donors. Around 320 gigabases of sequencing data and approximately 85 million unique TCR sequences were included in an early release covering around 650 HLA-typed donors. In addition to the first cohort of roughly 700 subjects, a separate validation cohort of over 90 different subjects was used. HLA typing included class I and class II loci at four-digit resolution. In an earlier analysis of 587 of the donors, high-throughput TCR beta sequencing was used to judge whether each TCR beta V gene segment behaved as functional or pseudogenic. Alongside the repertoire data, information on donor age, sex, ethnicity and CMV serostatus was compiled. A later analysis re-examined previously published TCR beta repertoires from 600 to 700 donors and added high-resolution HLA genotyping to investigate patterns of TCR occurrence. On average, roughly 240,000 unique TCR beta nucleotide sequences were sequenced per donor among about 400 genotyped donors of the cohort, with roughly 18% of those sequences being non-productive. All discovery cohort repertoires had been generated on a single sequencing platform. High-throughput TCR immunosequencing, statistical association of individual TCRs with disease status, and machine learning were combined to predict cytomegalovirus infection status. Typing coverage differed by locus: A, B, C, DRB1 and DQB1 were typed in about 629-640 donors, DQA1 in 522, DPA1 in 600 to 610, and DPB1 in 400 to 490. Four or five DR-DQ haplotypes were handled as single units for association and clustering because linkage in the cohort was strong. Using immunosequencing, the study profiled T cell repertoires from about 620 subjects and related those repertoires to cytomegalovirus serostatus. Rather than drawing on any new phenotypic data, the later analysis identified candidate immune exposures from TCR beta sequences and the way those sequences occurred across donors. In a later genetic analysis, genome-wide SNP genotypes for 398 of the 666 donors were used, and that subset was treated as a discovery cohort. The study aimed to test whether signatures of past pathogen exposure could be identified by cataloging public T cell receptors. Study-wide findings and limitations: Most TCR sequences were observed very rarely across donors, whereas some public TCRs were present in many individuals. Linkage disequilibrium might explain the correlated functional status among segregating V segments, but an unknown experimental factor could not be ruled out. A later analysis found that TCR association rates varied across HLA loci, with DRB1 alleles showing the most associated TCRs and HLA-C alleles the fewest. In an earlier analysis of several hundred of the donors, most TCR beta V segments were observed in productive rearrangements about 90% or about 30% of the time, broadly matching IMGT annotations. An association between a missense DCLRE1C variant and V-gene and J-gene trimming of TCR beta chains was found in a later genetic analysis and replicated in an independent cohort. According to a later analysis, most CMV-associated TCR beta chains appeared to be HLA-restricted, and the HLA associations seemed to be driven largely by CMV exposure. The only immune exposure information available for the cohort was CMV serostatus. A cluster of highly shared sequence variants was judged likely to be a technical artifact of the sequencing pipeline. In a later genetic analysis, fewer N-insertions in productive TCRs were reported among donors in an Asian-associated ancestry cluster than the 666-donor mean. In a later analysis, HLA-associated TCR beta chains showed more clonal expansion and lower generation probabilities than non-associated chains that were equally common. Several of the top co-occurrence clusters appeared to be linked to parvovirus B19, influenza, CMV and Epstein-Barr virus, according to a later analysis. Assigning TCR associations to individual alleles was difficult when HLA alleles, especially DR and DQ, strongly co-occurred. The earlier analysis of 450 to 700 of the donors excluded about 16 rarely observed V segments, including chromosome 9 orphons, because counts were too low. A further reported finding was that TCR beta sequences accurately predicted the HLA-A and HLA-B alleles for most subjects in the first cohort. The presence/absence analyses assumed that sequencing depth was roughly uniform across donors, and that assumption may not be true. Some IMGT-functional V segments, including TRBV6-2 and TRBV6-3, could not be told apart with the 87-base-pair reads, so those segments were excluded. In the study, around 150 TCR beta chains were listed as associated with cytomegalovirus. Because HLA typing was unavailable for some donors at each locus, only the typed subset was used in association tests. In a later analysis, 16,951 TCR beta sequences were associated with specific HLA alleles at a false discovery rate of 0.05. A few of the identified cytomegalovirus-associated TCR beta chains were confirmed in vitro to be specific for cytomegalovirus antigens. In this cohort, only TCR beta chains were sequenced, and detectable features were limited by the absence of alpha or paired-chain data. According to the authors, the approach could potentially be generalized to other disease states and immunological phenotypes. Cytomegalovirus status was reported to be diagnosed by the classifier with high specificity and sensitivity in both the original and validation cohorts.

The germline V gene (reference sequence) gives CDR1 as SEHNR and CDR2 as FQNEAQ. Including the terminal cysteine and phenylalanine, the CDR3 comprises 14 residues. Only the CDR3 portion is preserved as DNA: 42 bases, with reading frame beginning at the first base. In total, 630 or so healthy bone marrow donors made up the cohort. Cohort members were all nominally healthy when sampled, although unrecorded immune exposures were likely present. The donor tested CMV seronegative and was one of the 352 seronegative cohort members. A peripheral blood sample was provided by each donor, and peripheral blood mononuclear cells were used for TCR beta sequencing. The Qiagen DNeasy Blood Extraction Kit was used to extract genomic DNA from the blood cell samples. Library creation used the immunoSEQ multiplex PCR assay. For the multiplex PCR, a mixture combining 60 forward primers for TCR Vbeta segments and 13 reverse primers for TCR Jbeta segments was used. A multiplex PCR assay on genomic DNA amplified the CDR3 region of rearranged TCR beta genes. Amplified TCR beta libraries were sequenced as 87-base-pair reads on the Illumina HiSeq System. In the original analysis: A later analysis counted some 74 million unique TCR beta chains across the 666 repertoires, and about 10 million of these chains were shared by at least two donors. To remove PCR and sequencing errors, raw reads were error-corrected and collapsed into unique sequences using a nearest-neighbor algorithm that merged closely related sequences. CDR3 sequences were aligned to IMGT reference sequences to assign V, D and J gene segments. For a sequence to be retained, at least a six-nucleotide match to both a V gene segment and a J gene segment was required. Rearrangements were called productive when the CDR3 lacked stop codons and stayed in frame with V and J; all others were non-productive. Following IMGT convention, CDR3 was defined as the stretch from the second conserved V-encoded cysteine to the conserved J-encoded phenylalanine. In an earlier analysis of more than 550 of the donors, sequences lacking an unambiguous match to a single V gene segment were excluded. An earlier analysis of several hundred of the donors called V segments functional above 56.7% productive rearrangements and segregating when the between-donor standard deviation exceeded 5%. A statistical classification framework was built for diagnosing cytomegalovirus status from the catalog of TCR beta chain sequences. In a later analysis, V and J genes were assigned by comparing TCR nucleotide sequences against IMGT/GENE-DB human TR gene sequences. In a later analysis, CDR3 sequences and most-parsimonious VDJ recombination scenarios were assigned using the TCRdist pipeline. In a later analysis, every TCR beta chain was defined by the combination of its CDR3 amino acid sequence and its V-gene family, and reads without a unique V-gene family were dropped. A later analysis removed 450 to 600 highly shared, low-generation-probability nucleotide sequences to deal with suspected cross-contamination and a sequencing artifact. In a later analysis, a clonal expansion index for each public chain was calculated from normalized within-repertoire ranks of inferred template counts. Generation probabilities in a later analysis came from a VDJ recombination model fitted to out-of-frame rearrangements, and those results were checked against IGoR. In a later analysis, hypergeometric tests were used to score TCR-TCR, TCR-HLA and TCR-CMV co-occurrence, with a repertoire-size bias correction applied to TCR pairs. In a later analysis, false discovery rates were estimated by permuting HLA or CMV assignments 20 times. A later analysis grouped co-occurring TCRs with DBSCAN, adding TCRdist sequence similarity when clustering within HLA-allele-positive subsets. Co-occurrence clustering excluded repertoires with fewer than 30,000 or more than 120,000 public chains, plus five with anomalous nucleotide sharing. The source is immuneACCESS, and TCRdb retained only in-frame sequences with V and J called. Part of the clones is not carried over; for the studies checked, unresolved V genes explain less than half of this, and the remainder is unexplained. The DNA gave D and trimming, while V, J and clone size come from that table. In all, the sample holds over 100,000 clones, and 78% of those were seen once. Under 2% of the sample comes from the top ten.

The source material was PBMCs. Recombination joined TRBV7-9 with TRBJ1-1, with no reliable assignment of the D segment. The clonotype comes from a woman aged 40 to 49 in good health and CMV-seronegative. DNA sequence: TGTTCCAGCAGCTTTGAGGGAGGGTGGACTGAAGCTTTCTTT. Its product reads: CSSSFEGGWTEAFF.